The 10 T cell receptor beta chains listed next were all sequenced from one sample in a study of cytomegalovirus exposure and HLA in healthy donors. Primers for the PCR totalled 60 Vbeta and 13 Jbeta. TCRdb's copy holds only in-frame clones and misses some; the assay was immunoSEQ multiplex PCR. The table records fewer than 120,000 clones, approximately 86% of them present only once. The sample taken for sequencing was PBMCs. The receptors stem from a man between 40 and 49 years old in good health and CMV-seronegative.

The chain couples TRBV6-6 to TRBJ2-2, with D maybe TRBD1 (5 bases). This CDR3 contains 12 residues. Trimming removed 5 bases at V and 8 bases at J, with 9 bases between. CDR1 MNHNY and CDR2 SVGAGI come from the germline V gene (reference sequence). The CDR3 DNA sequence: TGTGCCAGCAGTCCGACAGCGGGGGAGCTGTTTTTT. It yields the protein CASSPTAGELFF.

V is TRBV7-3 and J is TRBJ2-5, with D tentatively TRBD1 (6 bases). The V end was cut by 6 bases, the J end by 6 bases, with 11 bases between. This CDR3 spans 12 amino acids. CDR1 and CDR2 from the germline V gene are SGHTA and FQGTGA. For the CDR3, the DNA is TGTGCCAGCAGTTTGGACAGACAGACCCAGTACTTC. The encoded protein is CASSLDRQTQYF.

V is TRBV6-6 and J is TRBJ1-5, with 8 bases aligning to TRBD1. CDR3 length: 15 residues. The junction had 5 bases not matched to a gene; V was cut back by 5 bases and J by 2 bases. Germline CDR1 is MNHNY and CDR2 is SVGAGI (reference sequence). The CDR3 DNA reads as TGTGCCAGCAGTCCGGACAGGGCCGGCAATCAGCCCCAGCATTTT. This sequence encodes CASSPDRAGNQPQHF.

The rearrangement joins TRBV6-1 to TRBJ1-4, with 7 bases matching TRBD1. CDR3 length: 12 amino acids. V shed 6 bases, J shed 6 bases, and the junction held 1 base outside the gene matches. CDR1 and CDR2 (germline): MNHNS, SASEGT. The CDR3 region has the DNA TGTGCCAGCAGCGGACAGGATGAAAAACTGTTTTTT. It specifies CASSGQDEKLFF.

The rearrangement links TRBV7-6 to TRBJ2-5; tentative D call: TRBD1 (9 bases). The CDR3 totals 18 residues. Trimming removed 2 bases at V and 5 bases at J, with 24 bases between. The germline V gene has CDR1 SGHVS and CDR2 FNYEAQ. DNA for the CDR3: TGTGCCAGCAGCTTATTTCCCGCTACAGGGGGCGGGGGGGAGACCCAGTACTTC. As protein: CASSLFPATGGGGETQYF.

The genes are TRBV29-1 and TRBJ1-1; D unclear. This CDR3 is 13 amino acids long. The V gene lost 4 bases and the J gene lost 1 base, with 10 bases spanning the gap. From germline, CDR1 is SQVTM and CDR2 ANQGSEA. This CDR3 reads CSVVEFANTEAFF. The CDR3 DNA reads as TGCAGCGTTGTCGAGTTCGCGAACACTGAAGCTTTCTTT.

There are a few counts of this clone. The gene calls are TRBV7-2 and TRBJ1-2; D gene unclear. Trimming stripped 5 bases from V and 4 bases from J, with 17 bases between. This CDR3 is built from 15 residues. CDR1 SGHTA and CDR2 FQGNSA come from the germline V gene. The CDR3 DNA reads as TGTGCCAGCAGCCTCCTGGCCGGGAAGGCCTATGGCTACACCTTC. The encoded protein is CASSLLAGKAYGYTF.

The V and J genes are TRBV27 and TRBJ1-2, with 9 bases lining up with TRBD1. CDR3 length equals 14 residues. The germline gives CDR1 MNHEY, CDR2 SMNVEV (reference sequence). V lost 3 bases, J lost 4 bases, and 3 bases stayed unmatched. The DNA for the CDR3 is TGTGCCAGCAGTTTGGGACAGGGAGGCTATGGCTACACCTTC. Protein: CASSLGQGGYGYTF.

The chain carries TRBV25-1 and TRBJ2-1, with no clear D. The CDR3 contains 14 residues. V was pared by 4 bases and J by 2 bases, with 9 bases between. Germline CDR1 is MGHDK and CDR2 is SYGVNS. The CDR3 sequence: CASSVTRTYNEQFF. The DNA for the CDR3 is TGTGCCAGCAGTGTGACTCGGACCTACAATGAGCAGTTCTTC.

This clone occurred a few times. This chain's CDR3 is CASSFTGTSGGKNEQFF. As DNA, the CDR3 is TGTGCCAGCAGCTTTACCGGGACTAGCGGGGGGAAGAATGAGCAGTTCTTC. This sequence joins TRBV7-3 and TRBJ2-1; TRBD2 matches 15 bases. Germline V gives CDR1 SGHTA, CDR2 FQGTGA. The V segment lost 3 bases and the J segment 7 bases; nucleotides outside the gene matches: 7. CDR3 size: 17 residues.